Listed below are T cell receptor beta chains from one sample, sequenced in a study of blood T cell repertoires in COVID-19. Method: immunoSEQ multiplex PCR; TCRdb's copy keeps in-frame clones and lacks some. This table has roughly 330,000 clones, just over 85% appearing once. Specimen: PBMCs or T cells enriched from blood (not recorded which). The receptors come from a woman aged 18-29 years who had recovered from COVID-19. Both conserved end residues are part of each CDR3. The D gene is left open where the match is weak. The size entry is marked missing in some rows and otherwise reads once, few, many or a size class.

cdr3_aa cdr3_nt j_call d_call clone_size v_call
CASSLARVTSTDTQYF TGCGCCAGCAGCTTGGCCCGTGTAACTAGCACAGATACGCAGTATTTT TRBJ2-3 . . TRBV5-1
CASSITSGGTFEQFF TGTGCCAGTAGTATTACTAGCGGGGGTACATTTGAGCAGTTCTTC TRBJ2-1 TRBD2 few TRBV19
CSVERTGGYEQYF TGCAGCGTTGAGAGGACAGGGGGGTACGAGCAGTACTTC TRBJ2-7 TRBD1 . TRBV29-1
CAWQGGPHEQYF TGTGCCTGGCAGGGGGGTCCGCACGAGCAGTACTTC TRBJ2-7 . . TRBV30
CASSGTGGREAYNSPLHF TGTGCCAGCAGCGGGACAGGGGGCCGTGAGGCCTATAATTCACCCCTCCACTTT TRBJ1-6 TRBD1 . TRBV28
CASSYGTSTGTVNEQFF TGTGCCAGCAGCTACGGGACTAGCACGGGGACAGTTAATGAGCAGTTCTTC TRBJ2-1 TRBD2 once TRBV11-2
CASSTGLGGTEAFF TGTGCCAGCAGTACGGGACTTGGGGGGACTGAAGCTTTCTTT TRBJ1-1 . . TRBV27
CASSEARGRDGYTF TGTGCCAGCAGTGAAGCAAGGGGGAGGGATGGCTACACCTTC TRBJ1-2 . few TRBV2
CASSFGLNTEAFF TGTGCCAGTAGTTTCGGGTTGAACACTGAAGCTTTCTTT TRBJ1-1 . . TRBV19
CASSPAGLAGGPGELFF TGTGCCAGCAGCCCAGCGGGACTAGCGGGAGGGCCCGGGGAGCTGTTTTTT TRBJ2-2 TRBD2 . TRBV5-6
CASSPHRGYEQYF TGTGCCAGCTCACCACACAGGGGTTACGAGCAGTACTTC TRBJ2-7 TRBD1 . TRBV18
CASRIGVGNSPLHF TGTGCCAGCAGAATCGGGGTCGGTAATTCACCCCTCCACTTT TRBJ1-6 . few TRBV27
CASSQELGMGAGTEAFF TGTGCCAGCAGCCAAGAATTGGGGATGGGGGCTGGTACTGAAGCTTTCTTT TRBJ1-1 . . TRBV4-2
CASSEFEWRGEGELFF TGTGCCAGCAGTGAATTTGAGTGGAGGGGTGAGGGGGAGCTGTTTTTT TRBJ2-2 . . TRBV25-1
CASSREAGTDTQYF TGTGCCAGCTCACGGGAGGCCGGCACAGATACGCAGTATTTT TRBJ2-3 . . TRBV18
CASSLAGGGTDTQYF TGTGCCAGCAGTCTAGCGGGAGGGGGCACAGATACGCAGTATTTT TRBJ2-3 TRBD2 . TRBV5-5
CASSIGGGGTEAFF TGTGCCAGTAGTATCGGTGGGGGAGGTACTGAAGCTTTCTTT TRBJ1-1 . . TRBV19
CASSESRGLGGELFF TGTGCCAGCAGTGAAAGCAGGGGGCTTGGCGGGGAGCTGTTTTTT TRBJ2-2 TRBD1 once TRBV6-1
CASSLGGVNEQFF TGCGCCAGCAGCTTGGGGGGCGTCAATGAGCAGTTCTTC TRBJ2-1 . . TRBV5-1
CASSQGEKLFF TGTGCCAGCAGTCAGGGTGAAAAACTGTTTTTT TRBJ1-4 . . TRBV12-3/TRBV12-4
CASSRGPGTANSPLHF TGCGCCAGCAGCCGAGGCCCCGGGACAGCAAATTCACCCCTCCACTTT TRBJ1-6 TRBD1 few TRBV4-1
CAISPGQGASEQYF TGTGCCATCAGCCCGGGACAGGGGGCGAGCGAGCAGTACTTC TRBJ2-7 TRBD1 . TRBV10-3
CASSIGAGSNQPQHF TGTGCCAGTAGTATTGGGGCGGGGAGCAATCAGCCCCAGCATTTT TRBJ1-5 . . TRBV19
CASRLRDRANEKLFF TGTGCCAGCAGATTACGGGACAGGGCTAATGAAAAACTGTTTTTT TRBJ1-4 TRBD1 . TRBV7-2
CASSLGAGQMNQPQHF TGTGCCAGCAGCTTGGGGGCGGGCCAGATGAATCAGCCCCAGCATTTT TRBJ1-5 . few TRBV5-6
CASSPGGGQFVSAQYF TGTGCCAGCAGCCCCGGGGGGGGACAATTTGTTTCGGCCCAGTACTTC TRBJ2-5 TRBD2 . TRBV7-3
CASSEDRGWGYTF TGTGCCAGCAGTGAGGATCGGGGGTGGGGCTACACCTTC TRBJ1-2 . . TRBV2
CASSLGVGRSDEQYF TGTGCCAGCAGCCTGGGGGTCGGGAGGAGCGACGAGCAGTACTTC TRBJ2-7 TRBD2 . TRBV5-4
CASSSDRGYEQYF TGTGCCAGCTCATCGGACAGGGGATACGAGCAGTACTTC TRBJ2-7 TRBD1 . TRBV18
CASRDRNRATEAFF TGTGCCAGCAGGGACAGGAACAGGGCCACTGAAGCTTTCTTT TRBJ1-1 TRBD1 once TRBV2
CASSAEMMTEAFF TGTGCCAGCAGTGCGGAGATGATGACTGAAGCTTTCTTT TRBJ1-1 . once TRBV2
CATQPKTWEGFTEAFF TGTGCCACCCAGCCCAAGACCTGGGAGGGTTTCACTGAAGCTTTCTTT TRBJ1-1 . . TRBV19
CSVEGLAGNYNEQFF TGCAGCGTTGAAGGACTAGCGGGAAACTACAATGAGCAGTTCTTC TRBJ2-1 TRBD2 . TRBV29-1
CASIVGTGANYGYTF TGTGCCAGCATCGTCGGGACAGGAGCCAACTATGGCTACACCTTC TRBJ1-2 TRBD1 . TRBV28
CASLYGTGGGKLFF TGTGCCAGCTTATACGGGACAGGGGGCGGAAAACTGTTTTTT TRBJ1-4 TRBD1 few TRBV25-1
CASRTGARPQHF TGTGCCAGCAGGACAGGGGCGAGGCCCCAGCATTTT TRBJ1-5 TRBD1 once TRBV12-3/TRBV12-4
CASSLGGTGRSWTNEKLFF TGTGCCAGCAGCTTAGGGGGAACAGGGAGAAGCTGGACTAATGAAAAACTGTTTTTT TRBJ1-4 . . TRBV7-9
CASSQSFLDTANYGYTF TGTGCCAGCAGCCAATCTTTTTTGGACACAGCTAACTATGGCTACACCTTC TRBJ1-2 . . TRBV3-1/TRBV3-2
CASSQGGTSGRSPDTQYF TGTGCCAGCAGCCAAGGGGGGACTAGCGGGAGATCCCCAGATACGCAGTATTTT TRBJ2-3 TRBD2 . TRBV3-1/TRBV3-2
CASTPWGTIFGYTF TGTGCCAGCACCCCGTGGGGCACTATCTTTGGCTACACCTTC TRBJ1-2 . . TRBV6-6
CARTGQGLGYEQYF TGCGCCAGGACAGGACAGGGCCTGGGATACGAGCAGTACTTC TRBJ2-7 TRBD1 . TRBV10-1
CASSSGLTAFNEQFF TGTGCCAGCAGTTCAGGACTAACTGCTTTCAATGAGCAGTTCTTC TRBJ2-1 . . TRBV28
CASAASGGGDTQYF TGTGCCAGCGCGGCTAGCGGGGGAGGGGATACGCAGTATTTT TRBJ2-3 TRBD2 . TRBV6-5